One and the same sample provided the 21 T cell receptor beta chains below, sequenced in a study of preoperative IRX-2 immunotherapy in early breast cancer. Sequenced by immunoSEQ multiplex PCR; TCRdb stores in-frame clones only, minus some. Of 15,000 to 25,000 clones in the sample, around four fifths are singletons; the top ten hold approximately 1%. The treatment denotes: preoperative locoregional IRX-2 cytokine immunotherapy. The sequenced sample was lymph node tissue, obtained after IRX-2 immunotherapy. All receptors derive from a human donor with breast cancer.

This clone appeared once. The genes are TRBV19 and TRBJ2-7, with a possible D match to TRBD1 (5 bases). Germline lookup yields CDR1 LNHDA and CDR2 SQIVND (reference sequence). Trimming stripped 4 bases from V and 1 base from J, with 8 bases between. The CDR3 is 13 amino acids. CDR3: CASSSQGSYEQYF. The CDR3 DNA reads TGTGCCAGTAGTAGCCAGGGATCCTACGAGCAGTACTTC.

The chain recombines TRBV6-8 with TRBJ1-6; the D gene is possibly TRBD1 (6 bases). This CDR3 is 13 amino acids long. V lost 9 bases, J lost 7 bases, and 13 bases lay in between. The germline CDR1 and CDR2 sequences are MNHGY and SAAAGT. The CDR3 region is CASVTGRNSPLHF. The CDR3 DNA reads TGTGCCAGTGTAACAGGGAGGAATTCACCCCTCCACTTT.

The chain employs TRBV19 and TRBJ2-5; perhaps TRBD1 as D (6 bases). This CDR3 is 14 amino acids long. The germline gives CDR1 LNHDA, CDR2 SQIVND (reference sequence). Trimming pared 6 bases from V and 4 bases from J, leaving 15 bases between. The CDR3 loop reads CASSIQGFGETQYF. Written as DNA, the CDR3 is TGTGCCAGTAGCATACAGGGTTTCGGAGAGACCCAGTACTTC. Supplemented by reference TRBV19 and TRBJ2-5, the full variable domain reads DGGITQSPKYLFRKEGQNVTLSCEQNLNHDAMYWYRQDPGQGLRLIYYSQIVNDFQKGDIAEGYSVSREKKESFPLTVTSAQKNPTAFYLCASSIQGFGETQYFGPGTRLLVL.

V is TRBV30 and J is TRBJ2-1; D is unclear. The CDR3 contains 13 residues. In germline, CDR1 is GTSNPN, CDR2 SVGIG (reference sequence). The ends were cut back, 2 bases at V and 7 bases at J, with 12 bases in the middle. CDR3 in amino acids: CAWSPSGRNEQFF. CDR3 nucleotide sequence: TGTGCCTGGAGTCCCTCGGGCCGGAATGAGCAGTTCTTC.

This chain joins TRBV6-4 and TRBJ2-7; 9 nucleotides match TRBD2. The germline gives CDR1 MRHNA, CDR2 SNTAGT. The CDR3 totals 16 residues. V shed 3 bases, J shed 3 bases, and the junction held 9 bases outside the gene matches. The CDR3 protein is CASSEGPAGGSYEQYF. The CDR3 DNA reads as TGTGCCAGCAGTGAGGGTCCGGCGGGAGGGAGCTACGAGCAGTACTTC.

The chain's CDR3 is CASSLRHGSYEQYF. DNA of the CDR3: TGTGCCAGCAGCTTAAGGCACGGATCCTACGAGCAGTACTTC. V is TRBV7-6 and J is TRBJ2-7; D not resolved. The CDR3 extends over 14 amino acids. Germline CDR1 and CDR2: SGHVS and FNYEAQ. V lost 2 bases and J lost 1, with 9 bases in between.

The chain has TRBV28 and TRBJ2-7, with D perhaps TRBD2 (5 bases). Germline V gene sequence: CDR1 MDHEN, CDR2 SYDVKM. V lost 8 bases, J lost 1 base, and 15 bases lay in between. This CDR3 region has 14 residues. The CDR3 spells CASGLHGGSYEQYF. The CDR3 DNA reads TGTGCCAGCGGGCTACACGGAGGATCCTACGAGCAGTACTTC.

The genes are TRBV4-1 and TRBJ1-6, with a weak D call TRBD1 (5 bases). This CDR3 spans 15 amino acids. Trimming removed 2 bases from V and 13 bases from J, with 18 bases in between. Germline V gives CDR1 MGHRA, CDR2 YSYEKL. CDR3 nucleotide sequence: TGCGCCAGCAGCCAAACCCCCGCCGCTGGGACCCCCCTCCACTTT. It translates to CASSQTPAAGTPLHF.

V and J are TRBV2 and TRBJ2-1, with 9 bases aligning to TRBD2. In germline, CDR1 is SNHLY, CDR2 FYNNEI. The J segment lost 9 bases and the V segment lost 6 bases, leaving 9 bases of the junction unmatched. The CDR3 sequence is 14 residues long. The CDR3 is CASRLAGFGGEQFF. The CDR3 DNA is TGTGCCAGCAGACTAGCGGGCTTTGGGGGTGAGCAGTTCTTC.

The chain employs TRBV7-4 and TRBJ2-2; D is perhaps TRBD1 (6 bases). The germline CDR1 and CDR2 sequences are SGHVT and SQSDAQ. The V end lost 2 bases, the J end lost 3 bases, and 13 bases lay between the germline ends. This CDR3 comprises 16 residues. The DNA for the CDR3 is TGTGCCAGCAGCTTATCTCCAGGGGTGGACACCGGGGAGCTGTTTTTT. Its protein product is CASSLSPGVDTGELFF.

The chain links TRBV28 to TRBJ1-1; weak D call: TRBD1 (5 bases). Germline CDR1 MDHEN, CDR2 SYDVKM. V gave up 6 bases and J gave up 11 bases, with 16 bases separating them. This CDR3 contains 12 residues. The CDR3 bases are TGTGCCAGCAGCAAACAGGAGGGGAAGGCTTTCTTT. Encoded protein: CASSKQEGKAFF.

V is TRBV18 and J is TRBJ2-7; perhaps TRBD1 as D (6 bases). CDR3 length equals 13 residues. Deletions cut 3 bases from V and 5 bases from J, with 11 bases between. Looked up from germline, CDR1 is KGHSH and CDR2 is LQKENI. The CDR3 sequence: CASSPWTENEQYF. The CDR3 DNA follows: TGTGCCAGCTCACCCTGGACAGAAAACGAGCAGTACTTC.

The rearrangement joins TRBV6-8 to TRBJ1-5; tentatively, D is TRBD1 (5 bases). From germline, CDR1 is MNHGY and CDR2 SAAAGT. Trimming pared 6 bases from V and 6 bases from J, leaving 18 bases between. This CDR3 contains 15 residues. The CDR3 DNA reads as TGTGCCAGCAGGTCCGACAGATTTAGTACTCAGCCCCAGCATTTT. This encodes CASRSDRFSTQPQHF.

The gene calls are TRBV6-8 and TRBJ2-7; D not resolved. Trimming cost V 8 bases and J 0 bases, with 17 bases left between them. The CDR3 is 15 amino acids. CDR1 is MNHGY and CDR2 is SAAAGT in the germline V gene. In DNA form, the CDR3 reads TGTGCCAGCCGGGCGGCGGTGATGAGCTCCTACGAGCAGTACTTC. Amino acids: CASRAAVMSSYEQYF.

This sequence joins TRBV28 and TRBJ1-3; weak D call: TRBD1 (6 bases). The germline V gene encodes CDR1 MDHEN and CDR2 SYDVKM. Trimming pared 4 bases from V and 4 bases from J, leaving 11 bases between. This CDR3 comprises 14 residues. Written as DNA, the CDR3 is TGTGCCAGCAGTTCACAGGGTTCGGGAAACACCATATATTTT. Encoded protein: CASSSQGSGNTIYF.

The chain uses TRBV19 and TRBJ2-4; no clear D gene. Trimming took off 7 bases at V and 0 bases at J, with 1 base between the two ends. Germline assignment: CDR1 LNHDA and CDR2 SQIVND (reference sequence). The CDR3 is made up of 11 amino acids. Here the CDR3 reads CASIAKNIQYF. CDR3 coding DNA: TGTGCCAGTATAGCCAAAAACATTCAGTACTTC.

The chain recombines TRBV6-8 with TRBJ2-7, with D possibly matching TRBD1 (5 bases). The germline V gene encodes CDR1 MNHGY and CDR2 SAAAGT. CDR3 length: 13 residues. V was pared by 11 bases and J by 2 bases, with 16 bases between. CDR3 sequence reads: CARGDSETYEQYF. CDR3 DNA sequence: TGTGCCCGTGGCGACAGTGAAACCTACGAGCAGTACTTC.

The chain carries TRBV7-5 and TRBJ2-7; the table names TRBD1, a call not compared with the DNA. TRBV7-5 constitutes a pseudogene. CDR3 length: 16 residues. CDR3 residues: CASSKLQQGRAYEQYF. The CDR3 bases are TGTGCCAGCAGCAAGCTCCAACAGGGAAGGGCCTACGAGCAGTACTTC.

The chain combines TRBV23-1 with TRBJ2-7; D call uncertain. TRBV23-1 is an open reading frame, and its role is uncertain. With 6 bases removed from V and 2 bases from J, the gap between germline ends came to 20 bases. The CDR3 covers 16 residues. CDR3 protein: CASSQGRIDLPYEQYF. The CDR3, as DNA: TGCGCCAGCAGCCAAGGACGGATAGATCTACCCTACGAGCAGTACTTC.

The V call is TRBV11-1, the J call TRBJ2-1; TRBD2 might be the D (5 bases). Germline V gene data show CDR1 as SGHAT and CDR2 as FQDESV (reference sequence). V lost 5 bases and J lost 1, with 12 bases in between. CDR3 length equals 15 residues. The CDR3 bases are TGTGCCAGCAGCCCTAGCAGCAATTCCTACAATGAGCAGTTCTTC. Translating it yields CASSPSSNSYNEQFF.

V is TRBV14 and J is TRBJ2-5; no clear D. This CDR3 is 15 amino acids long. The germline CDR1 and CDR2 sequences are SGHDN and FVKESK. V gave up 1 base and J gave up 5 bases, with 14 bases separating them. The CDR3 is CASSQGVGFGETQYF. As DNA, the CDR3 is TGTGCCAGCAGCCAAGGAGTGGGCTTTGGGGAGACCCAGTACTTC.